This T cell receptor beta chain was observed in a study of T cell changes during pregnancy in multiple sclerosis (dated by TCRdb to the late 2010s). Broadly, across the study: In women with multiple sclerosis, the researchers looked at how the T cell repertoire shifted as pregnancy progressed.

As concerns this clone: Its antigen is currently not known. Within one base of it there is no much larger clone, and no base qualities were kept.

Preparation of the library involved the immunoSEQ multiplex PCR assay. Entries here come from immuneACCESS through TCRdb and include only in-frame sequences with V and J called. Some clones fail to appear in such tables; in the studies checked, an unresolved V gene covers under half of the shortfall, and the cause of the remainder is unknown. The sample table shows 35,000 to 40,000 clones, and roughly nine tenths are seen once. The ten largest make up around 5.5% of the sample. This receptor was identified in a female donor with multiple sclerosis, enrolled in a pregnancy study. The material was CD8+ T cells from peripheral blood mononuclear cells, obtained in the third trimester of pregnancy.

The encoded CDR3 is CASSLSPSPVLANNEQFF. The DNA reads TGTGCCAGCAGTTTATCTCCCTCTCCTGTCCTAGCGAACAATGAGCAGTTCTTC. The V and J segments used are TRBV27 and TRBJ2-1, and TRBD2 may be the D gene, going by 6 matching bases. Spanning cysteine to phenylalanine, the CDR3 consists of 18 amino acids. The read is trimmed to its CDR3 DNA, 54 bases read in frame from base 1. CDR1 MNHEY and CDR2 SMNVEV are derived from the germline V gene (reference sequence). V was cut back by 0 bases and J by 5 bases, leaving a gap of 20 bases between them.